The entry below describes one T cell receptor beta chain. The data originate from a study of control samples from healthy donors and cancer patients. Germline CDR1 reads PRHDT; CDR2 reads FYEKMQ (reference sequence). The V gene lost 6 bases and the J gene lost 4 bases, with 10 bases spanning the gap. CDR3 length: 14 amino acids. Only in-frame clones appear in the TCRdb table, and some are missing; sequencing was by immunoSEQ multiplex PCR. The sample yields 150,000 to 200,000 clones, around 90% seen once. The gene calls are TRBV13 and TRBJ1-6, with TRBD1 as a possible D gene (5 bases). Sequenced input: blood. The receptor was derived from a woman aged 25 to 39 in good health. CDR3 DNA sequence: TGTGCCAGCAGTGACAGAAATTATAATTCACCCCTCCACTTT. Its protein is CASSDRNYNSPLHF.